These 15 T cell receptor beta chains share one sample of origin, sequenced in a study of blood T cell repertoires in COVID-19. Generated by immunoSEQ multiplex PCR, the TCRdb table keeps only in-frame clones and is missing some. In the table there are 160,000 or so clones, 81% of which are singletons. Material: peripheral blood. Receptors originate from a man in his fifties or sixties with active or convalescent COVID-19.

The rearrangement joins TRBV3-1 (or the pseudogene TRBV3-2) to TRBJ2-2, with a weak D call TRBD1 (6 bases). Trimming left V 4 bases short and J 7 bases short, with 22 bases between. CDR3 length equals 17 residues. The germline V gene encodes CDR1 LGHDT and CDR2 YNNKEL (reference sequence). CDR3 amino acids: CASSPRNDGGRGGELFF. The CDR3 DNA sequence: TGTGCCAGCAGCCCCCGTAATGATGGGGGCCGGGGCGGGGAGCTGTTTTTT.

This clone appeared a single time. DNA of the CDR3: TGTGCCAGCTCGCCGAGGAACGGGGTCGGTGAAGCTTTCTTT. Encoded protein: CASSPRNGVGEAFF. The chain employs TRBV18 and TRBJ1-1, with D hard to call. This CDR3 contains 14 residues. Trimming stripped 6 bases from V and 7 bases from J, with 18 bases between. Germline V gene lookup returns CDR1 KGHSH and CDR2 LQKENI.

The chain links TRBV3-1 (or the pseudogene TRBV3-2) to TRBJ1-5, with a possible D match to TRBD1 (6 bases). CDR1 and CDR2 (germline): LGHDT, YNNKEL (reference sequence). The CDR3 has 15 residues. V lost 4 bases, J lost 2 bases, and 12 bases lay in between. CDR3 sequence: CASSPTGVGNQPQHF. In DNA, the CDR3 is TGTGCCAGCAGCCCGACAGGTGTAGGCAATCAGCCCCAGCATTTT.

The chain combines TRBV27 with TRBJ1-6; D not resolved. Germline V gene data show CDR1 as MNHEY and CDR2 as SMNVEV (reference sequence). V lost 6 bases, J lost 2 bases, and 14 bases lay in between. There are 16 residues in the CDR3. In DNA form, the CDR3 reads TGTGCCAGCAGACCTTATGGGAGCGCCTATAATTCACCCCTCCACTTT. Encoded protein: CASRPYGSAYNSPLHF.

CDR3 sequence reads: CASSRPRGQGFGGYTF. The CDR3 nucleotides read TGTGCCAGCAGCCGACCGAGAGGACAGGGGTTCGGTGGCTACACCTTC. J is TRBJ1-2 and V is TRBV3-1 (or the pseudogene TRBV3-2); 9 nucleotides line up with TRBD1. CDR3 length: 16 amino acids. V shed 4 bases, J shed 7 bases, and the junction held 13 bases outside the gene matches. The germline gives CDR1 LGHDT, CDR2 YNNKEL (reference sequence).

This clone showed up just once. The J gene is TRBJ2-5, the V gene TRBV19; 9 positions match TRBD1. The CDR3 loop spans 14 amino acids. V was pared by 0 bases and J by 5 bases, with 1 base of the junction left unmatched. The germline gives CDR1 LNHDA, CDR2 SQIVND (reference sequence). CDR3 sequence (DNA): TGTGCCAGTAGTATAGAGGGGACAGGGGAGACCCAGTACTTC. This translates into CASSIEGTGETQYF.

The CDR3 spells CASSVGGAGNQPQHF. The CDR3 nucleotides are TGTGCCAGCAGCGTAGGGGGCGCGGGCAATCAGCCCCAGCATTTT. The chain has TRBV9 and TRBJ1-5; D is possibly TRBD1 (5 bases). The germline V gene has CDR1 SGDLS and CDR2 YYNGEE. Deletions cut 0 bases from V and 2 bases from J, with 9 bases between. CDR3 size: 15 residues.

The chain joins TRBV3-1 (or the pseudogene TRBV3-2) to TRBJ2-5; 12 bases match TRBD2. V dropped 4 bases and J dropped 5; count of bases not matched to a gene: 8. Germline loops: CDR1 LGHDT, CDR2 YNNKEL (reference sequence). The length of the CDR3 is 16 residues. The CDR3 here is CASSLGLAGSRETQYF. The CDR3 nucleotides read TGTGCCAGCAGCCTCGGACTAGCGGGATCAAGGGAGACCCAGTACTTC.

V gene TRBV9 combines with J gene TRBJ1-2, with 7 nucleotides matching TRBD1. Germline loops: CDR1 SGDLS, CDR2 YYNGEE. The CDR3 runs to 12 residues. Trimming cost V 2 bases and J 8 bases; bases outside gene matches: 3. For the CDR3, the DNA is TGTGCCAGCAGCGTGACAGGGTTCGGCTACACCTTC. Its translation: CASSVTGFGYTF.

CDR3 amino acids: CASSFDSLNTEAFF. The CDR3 bases are TGCGCCAGCAGCTTTGACAGCTTGAACACTGAAGCTTTCTTT. The chain uses TRBV5-1 and TRBJ1-1; D is perhaps TRBD1 (5 bases). In germline, CDR1 is SGHRS, CDR2 YFSETQ. With 2 bases removed from V and 0 bases from J, the gap between germline ends came to 8 bases. The CDR3 has 14 residues.

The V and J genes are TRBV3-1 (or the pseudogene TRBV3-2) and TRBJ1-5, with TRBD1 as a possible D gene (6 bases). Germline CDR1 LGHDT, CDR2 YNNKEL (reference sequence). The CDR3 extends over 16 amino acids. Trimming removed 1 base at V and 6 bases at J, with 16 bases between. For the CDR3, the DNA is TGTGCCAGCAGCCAAGGGGGGCCGACAGCTCCTCAGCCCCAGCATTTT. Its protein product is CASSQGGPTAPQPQHF.

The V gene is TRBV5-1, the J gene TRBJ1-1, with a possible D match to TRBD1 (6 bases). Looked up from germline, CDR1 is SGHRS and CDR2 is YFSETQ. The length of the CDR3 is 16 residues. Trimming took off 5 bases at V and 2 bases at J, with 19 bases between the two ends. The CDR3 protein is CASSPQQGKGNTEAFF. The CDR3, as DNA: TGCGCCAGCAGTCCGCAACAGGGAAAAGGCAACACTGAAGCTTTCTTT.

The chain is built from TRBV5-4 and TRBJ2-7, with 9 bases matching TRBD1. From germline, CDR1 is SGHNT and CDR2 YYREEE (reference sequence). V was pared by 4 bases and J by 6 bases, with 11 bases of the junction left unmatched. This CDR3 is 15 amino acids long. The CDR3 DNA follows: TGTGCCAGCAGCCCTCGAGGGACAGGGTCTGGCGAGCAGTACTTC. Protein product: CASSPRGTGSGEQYF.

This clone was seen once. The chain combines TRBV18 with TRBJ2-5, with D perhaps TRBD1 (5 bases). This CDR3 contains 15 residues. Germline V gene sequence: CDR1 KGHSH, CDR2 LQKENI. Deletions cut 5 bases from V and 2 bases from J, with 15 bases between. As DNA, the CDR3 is TGTGCCAGCTCAATCGCGACAGTTTATCAAGAGACCCAGTACTTC. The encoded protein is CASSIATVYQETQYF.

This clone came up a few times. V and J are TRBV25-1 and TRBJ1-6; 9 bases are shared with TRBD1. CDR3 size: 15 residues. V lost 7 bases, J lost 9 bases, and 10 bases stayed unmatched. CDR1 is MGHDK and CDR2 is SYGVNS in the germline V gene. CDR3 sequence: CASMSPGTGTSPLHF. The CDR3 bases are TGTGCCAGCATGAGCCCCGGGACAGGGACTTCACCCCTCCACTTT.